This T cell receptor beta chain was retrieved from a study of cytomegalovirus exposure and HLA in healthy donors. Notes on this clone: Its antigen is still unknown.

The study ran its PCR with 60 Vbeta and 13 Jbeta primers. TCRdb keeps only in-frame clones here, not all; method: immunoSEQ multiplex PCR. The top ten clones hold about 4% of a sample with around 95,000 clones, about 81% of them seen once. Study outcomes and limitations: Later analysis reportedly placed an Asian-associated ancestry cluster below the roughly 640-donor mean in N-insertions. Researchers reported in a later analysis that a missense DCLRE1C variant was tied to TCR beta V- and J-gene trimming. With DRB1 most and HLA-C fewest, TCR association rates differed between HLA loci in a later analysis. TRBV6-2, TRBV6-3 and other indistinguishable V segments were excluded.

With 4 bases removed from V and 6 bases from J, the gap between germline ends came to 18 bases. Germline CDR1 reads MDHEN; CDR2 reads SYDVKM. This CDR3 is 15 amino acids long. This TCR was sampled from a woman aged 35 to 49 in good health and CMV-seropositive. This sequence joins TRBV28 and TRBJ1-2; the D gene is possibly TRBD1 (6 bases). Source material: PBMCs. In nucleotides, the CDR3 is TGTGCCAGCAGTTCAGACGGACAGCCGGTCGATGGCTACACCTTC. This codes for CASSSDGQPVDGYTF.